These T cell receptor beta chains were read from a single sample in a study of regulatory T cells in long-lasting Graves disease. TCRdb processed the multiplex PCR reads anew with MiXCR; each CDR3 protein has one entry. Of more than 450,000 distinct CDR3 sequences in the sample, about 12% were seen once. The same data also contributed to another study, on T cells in Graves' hyperthyroidism and ophthalmopathy.

The material sequenced was peripheral blood mononuclear cells (PBMCs), taken at new diagnosis, from a patient treated with antithyroid drugs. These receptors came from a woman in her 30s with Graves disease. Each CDR3 is given with its conserved first and last residue. The D gene is left open where the match is weak. Clone sizes are given selectively: once, few, many, or a class where the clone is expanded.

D gene,V gene,J gene,clone size,CDR3 DNA,CDR3 protein
-,TRBV5-1,TRBJ1-2,many,TGCGCCAGCAGCTTGGGCCAGGGCCGAGACTATGGCTACACCTTC,CASSLGQGRDYGYTF
TRBD2,TRBV29-1,TRBJ2-3,many,TGCAGCGTCGCCGGGACTAGTCGTTCTAGCACAGATACGCAGTATTTT,CSVAGTSRSSTDTQYF
TRBD2,TRBV19,TRBJ2-1,many,TGTGCCAGTAGCAAAGGGACTAGCGGGTCCTACAATGAGCAGTTCTTC,CASSKGTSGSYNEQFF
-,TRBV18,TRBJ1-2,-,TGTGCCAGCTCACCCGCCCTTTGGGGTGAGCTCCCTGGCTACACCTTC,CASSPALWGELPGYTF
TRBD1,TRBV29-1,TRBJ2-7,many,TGCAGCGTTGAGGGCTATCCCGGGACAGGGAACTACGAGCAGTACTTC,CSVEGYPGTGNYEQYF
-,TRBV7-9,TRBJ1-5,-,TGTGCCAGCAGCCTCTGGGACCGACAATTCAATCAGCCCCAGCATTTT,CASSLWDRQFNQPQHF
-,TRBV20-1,TRBJ1-5,few,TGCAGTGCTAGAGCCCACCAGGGTAAGCCCCAGCATTTT,CSARAHQGKPQHF
-,TRBV20-1,TRBJ2-7,many,TGCAGTGCTAGAGCTTTGGGGGCCTACGAGCAGTACTTC,CSARALGAYEQYF
TRBD1,TRBV7-7,TRBJ2-7,-,TGTGCCAGCAGTCCGGACAGGTTCAACGAGCAGTACTTC,CASSPDRFNEQYF
TRBD2,TRBV5-1,TRBJ2-7,few,TGCGCCAGCAGCTTTTTGGCTTCGACTAGCGCGACCTACGAGCAGTACTTC,CASSFLASTSATYEQYF
TRBD1,TRBV9,TRBJ2-2,few,TGTGCCAGCAGCCCGGACAGGGCCGGGGAGCTGTTTTTT,CASSPDRAGELFF
-,TRBV10-3,TRBJ2-1,many,TGTGCCATCAGTCCAGCTTACAATGAGCAGTTCTTC,CAISPAYNEQFF
-,TRBV3-1,TRBJ2-1,few,TGTGCCAGCAGCCCCCCCCCTAGCGTTCTGGCCCTATACAATGAGCAGTTCTTC,CASSPPPSVLALYNEQFF
-,TRBV7-2,TRBJ1-1,few,TGTGCCAGCAGCCCGCGGGGAGATGAAACTGAAGCTTTCTTT,CASSPRGDETEAFF
-,TRBV3-1,TRBJ1-6,-,TGTGCCAGCAGCCAAAGACAGGAGGATTCACCCCTCCACTTT,CASSQRQEDSPLHF
-,TRBV12-3/TRBV12-4,TRBJ2-1,many,TGTGCCAGCAACAACTTTTTGTTAGCGGAGTCACGGGATGAGCAGTTCTTC,CASNNFLLAESRDEQFF
-,TRBV28,TRBJ1-6,few,TGTGCCAGCATTTCCTCGTCCTCCCGTTATAATTCACCCCTCCACTTT,CASISSSSRYNSPLHF
TRBD2,TRBV14,TRBJ2-2,few,TGTGCCAGCAGCCAAGGGACTAGCGGGAACACCGGGGAGCTGTTTTTT,CASSQGTSGNTGELFF